This T cell receptor beta chain stems from a study of cytomegalovirus exposure and HLA in healthy donors. This PCR relied on a set of 60 Vbeta primers and 13 Jbeta primers. The method was immunoSEQ multiplex PCR; TCRdb's version includes in-frame clones alone and lacks a portion of them. The table has about 150,000 clones, 70% seen once; the top ten hold approximately 2%. Study-level points and caveats: Researchers catalogued 150 or so TCR beta chains as cytomegalovirus-associated. Sequencing artifact likely explains a cluster of highly shared sequence variants.

Germline V gene sequence: CDR1 SGDLS, CDR2 YYNGEE. CDR3 size: 13 residues. V lost 0 bases to trimming and J lost 10 bases; unmatched junction nucleotides: 2. With respect to this clone: Its antigen is still unknown.

Sequenced sample: PBMCs. The clonotype originates from a woman aged 55-75 years in good health and CMV-seropositive. The chain recombines TRBV9 with TRBJ2-1; TRBD1 agrees at 9 bases. Written as DNA, the CDR3 is TGTGCCAGCAGCGTAGTAACAGGGGGCGAGCAGTTCTTC. Protein product: CASSVVTGGEQFF.